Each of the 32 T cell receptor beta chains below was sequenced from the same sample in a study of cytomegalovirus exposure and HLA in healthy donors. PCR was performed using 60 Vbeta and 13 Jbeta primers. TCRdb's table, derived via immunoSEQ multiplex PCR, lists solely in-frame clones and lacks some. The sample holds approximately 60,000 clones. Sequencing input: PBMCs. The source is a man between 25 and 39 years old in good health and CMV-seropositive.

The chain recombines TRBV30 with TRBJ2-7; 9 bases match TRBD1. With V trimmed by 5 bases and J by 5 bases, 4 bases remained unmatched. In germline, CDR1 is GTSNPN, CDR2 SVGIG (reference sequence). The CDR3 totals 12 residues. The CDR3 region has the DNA TGTGCCTGGGACAGGGGGAACAACGAGCAGTACTTC. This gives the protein CAWDRGNNEQYF. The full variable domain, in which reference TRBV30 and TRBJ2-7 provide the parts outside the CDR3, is SQTIHQWPATLVQPVGSPLSLECTVEGTSNPNLYWYRQAAGRGLQLLFYSVGIGQISSEVPQNLSASRPQDRQFILSSKKLLLSDSGFYLCAWDRGNNEQYFGPGTRLTVT.

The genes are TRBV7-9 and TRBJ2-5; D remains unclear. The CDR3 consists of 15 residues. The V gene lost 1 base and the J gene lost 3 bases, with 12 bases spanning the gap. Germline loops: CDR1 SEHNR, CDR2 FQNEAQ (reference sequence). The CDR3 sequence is CASSLVGFAEETQYF. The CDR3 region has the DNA TGTGCCAGCAGCTTAGTAGGATTTGCGGAAGAGACCCAGTACTTC.

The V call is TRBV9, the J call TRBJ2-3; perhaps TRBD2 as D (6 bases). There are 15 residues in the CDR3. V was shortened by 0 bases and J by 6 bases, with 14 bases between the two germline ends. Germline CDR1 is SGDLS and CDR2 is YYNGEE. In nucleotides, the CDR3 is TGTGCCAGCAGCGTAGCGGGGGTTCCTCTGGATACGCAGTATTTT. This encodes CASSVAGVPLDTQYF.

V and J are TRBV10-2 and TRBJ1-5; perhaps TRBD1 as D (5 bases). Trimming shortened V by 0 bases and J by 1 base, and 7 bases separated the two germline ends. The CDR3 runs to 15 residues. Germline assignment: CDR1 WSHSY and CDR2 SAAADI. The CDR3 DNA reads TGCGCCAGCAGTGAGTCGGGGCAGAGCAATCAGCCCCAGCATTTT. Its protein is CASSESGQSNQPQHF.

The CDR3, as DNA: TGTGCCAGTAGTATAGCGGGAGGCCCCTACGAGCAGTACTTC. It is translated as CASSIAGGPYEQYF. The V and J genes are TRBV19 and TRBJ2-7, with 7 bases aligning to TRBD2. Trimming at V came to 1 base and at J to 2 bases, leaving 2 bases not matched to a gene. The CDR3 totals 14 residues. Germline assignment: CDR1 LNHDA and CDR2 SQIVND (reference sequence).

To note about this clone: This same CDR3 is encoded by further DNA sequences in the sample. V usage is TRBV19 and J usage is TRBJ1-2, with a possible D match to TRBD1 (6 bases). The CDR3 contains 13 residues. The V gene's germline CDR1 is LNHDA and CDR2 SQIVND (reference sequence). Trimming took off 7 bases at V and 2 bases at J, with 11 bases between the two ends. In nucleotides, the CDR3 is TGTGCCAGTACCCTAGGACAGAACTATGGCTACACCTTC. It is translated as CASTLGQNYGYTF.

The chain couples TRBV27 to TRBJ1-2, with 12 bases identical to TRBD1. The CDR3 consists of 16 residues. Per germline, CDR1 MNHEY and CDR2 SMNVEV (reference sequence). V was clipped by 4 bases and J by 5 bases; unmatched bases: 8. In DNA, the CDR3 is TGTGCCAGCAGTTCGGGACAGGGGGCCACAGGGTATGGCTACACCTTC. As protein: CASSSGQGATGYGYTF.

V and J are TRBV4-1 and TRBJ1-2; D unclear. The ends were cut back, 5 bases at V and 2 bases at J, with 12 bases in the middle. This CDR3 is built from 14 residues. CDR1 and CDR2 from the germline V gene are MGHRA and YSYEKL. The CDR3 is CASSAAAINYGYTF. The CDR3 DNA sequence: TGCGCCAGCAGCGCCGCGGCCATAAACTATGGCTACACCTTC.

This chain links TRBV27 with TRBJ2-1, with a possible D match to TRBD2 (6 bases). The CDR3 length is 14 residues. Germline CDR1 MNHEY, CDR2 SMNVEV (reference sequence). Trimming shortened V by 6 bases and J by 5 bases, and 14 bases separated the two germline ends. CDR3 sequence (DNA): TGTGCCAGCAGCCGGGAGTTTACCGACAATGAGCAGTTCTTC. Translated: CASSREFTDNEQFF.

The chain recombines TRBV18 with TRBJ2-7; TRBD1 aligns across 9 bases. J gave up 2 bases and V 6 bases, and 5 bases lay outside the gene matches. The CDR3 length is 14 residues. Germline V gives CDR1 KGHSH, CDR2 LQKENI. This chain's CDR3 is CASSQTGGAYEQYF. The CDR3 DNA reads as TGTGCCAGCTCTCAGACAGGGGGGGCCTACGAGCAGTACTTC.

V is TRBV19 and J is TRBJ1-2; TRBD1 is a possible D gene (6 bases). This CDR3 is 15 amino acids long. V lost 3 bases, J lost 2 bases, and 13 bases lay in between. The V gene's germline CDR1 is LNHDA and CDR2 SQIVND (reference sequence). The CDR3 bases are TGTGCCAGTAGTATTGGTGGGGGCGCGAACTATGGCTACACCTTC. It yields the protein CASSIGGGANYGYTF.

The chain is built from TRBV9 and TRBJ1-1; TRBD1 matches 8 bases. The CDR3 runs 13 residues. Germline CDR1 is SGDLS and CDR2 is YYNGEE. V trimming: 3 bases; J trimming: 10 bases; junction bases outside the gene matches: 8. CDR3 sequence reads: CASSGRTGQSAFF. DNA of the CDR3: TGTGCCAGCAGCGGACGGACAGGGCAGTCAGCTTTCTTT.

CDR3: CASSQGTRRGTDTQYF. In DNA, the CDR3 is TGTGCCAGCAGCCAAGGGACTAGGAGGGGCACAGATACGCAGTATTTT. The V gene is TRBV4-2, the J gene TRBJ2-3, with TRBD2 identical over 7 bases. CDR3 length: 16 residues. J was trimmed by 1 base and V by 1 base; bases with no gene match: 5. Germline lookup yields CDR1 LGHNA and CDR2 YNFKEQ.

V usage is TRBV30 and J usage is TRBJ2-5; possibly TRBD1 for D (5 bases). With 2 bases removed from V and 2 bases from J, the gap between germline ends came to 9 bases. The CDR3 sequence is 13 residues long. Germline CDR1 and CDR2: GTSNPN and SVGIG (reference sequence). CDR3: CAWSMTVQETQYF. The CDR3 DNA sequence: TGTGCCTGGAGTATGACAGTTCAAGAGACCCAGTACTTC.

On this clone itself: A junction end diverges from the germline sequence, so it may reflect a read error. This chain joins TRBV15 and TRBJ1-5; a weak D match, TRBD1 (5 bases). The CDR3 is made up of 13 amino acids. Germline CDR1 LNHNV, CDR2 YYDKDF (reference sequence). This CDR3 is CATSGDSDQPQHF. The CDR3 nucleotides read TGTGCCACCAGCGGAGACAGCGATCAGCCCCAGCATTTT.

CDR3: CASRGSPTGELFF. CDR3 nucleotides: TGTGCCAGCAGAGGGAGCCCAACCGGGGAGCTGTTTTTT. The chain couples TRBV27 to TRBJ2-2; D perhaps matches TRBD2 (5 bases). In germline, CDR1 is MNHEY, CDR2 SMNVEV (reference sequence). The V end lost 6 bases, the J end lost 5 bases, and 10 bases lay between the germline ends. The CDR3 contains 13 residues.

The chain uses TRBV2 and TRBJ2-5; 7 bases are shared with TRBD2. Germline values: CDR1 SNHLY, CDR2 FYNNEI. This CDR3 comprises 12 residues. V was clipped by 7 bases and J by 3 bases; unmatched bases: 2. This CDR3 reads CASMAGEETQYF. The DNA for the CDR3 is TGTGCCAGCATGGCGGGGGAAGAGACCCAGTACTTC. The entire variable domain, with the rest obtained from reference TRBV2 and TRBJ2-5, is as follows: EPEVTQTPSHQVTQMGQEVILRCVPISNHLYFYWYRQILGQKVEFLVSFYNNEISEKSEIFDDQFSVERPDGSNFTLKIRSTKLEDSAMYFCASMAGEETQYFGPGTRLLVL.

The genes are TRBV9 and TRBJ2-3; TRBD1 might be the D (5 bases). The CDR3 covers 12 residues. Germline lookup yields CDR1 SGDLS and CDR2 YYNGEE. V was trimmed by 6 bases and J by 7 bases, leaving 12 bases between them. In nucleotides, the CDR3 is TGTGCCAGCAATAAAAGGGGATATACGCAGTATTTT. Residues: CASNKRGYTQYF.

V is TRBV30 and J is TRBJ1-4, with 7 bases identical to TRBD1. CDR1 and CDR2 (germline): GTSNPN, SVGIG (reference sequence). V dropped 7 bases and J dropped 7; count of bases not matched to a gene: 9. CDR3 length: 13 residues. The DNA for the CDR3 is TGTGCCTCTCAGGGGGAAGCTGGTGAAAAACTGTTTTTT. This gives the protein CASQGEAGEKLFF. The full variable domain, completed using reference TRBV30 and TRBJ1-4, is SQTIHQWPATLVQPVGSPLSLECTVEGTSNPNLYWYRQAAGRGLQLLFYSVGIGQISSEVPQNLSASRPQDRQFILSSKKLLLSDSGFYLCASQGEAGEKLFFGSGTQLSVL.

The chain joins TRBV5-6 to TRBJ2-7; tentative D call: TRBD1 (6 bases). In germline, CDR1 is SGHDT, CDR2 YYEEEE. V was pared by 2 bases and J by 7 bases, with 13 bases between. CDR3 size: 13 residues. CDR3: CASSLQGPGEQYF. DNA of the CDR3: TGTGCCAGCAGCTTACAGGGCCCCGGGGAGCAGTACTTC.

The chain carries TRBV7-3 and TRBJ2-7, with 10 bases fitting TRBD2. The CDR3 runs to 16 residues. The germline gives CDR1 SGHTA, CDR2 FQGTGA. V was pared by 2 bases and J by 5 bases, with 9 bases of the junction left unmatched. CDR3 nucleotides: TGTGCCAGCAGCTTAGACGCTAGCGGGAGTGCCCACGAGCAGTACTTC. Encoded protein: CASSLDASGSAHEQYF. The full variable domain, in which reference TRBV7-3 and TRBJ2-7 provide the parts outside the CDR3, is GAGVSQTPSNKVTEKGKYVELRCDPISGHTALYWYRQSLGQGPEFLIYFQGTGAADDSGLPNDRFFAVRPEGSVSTLKIQRTERGDSAVYLCASSLDASGSAHEQYFGPGTRLTVT.

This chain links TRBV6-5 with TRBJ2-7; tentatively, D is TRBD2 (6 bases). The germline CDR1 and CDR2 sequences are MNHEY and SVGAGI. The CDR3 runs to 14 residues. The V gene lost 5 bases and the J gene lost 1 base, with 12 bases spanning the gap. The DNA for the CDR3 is TGTGCCAGCAGTGAAGGGACTTTTTCCTACGAGCAGTACTTC. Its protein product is CASSEGTFSYEQYF.

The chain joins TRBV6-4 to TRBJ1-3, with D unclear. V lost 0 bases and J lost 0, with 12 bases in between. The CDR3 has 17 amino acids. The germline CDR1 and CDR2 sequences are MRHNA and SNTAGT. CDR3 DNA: TGTGCCAGCAGTGACTCGTCCCTCAGAAGCTCTGGAAACACCATATATTTT. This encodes CASSDSSLRSSGNTIYF.

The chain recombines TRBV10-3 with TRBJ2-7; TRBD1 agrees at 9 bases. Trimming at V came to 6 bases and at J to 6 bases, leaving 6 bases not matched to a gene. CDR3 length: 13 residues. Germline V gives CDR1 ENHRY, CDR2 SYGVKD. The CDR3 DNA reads TGTGCCATCAGATCCGACAGGGGGGGCGAGCAGTACTTC. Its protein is CAIRSDRGGEQYF.

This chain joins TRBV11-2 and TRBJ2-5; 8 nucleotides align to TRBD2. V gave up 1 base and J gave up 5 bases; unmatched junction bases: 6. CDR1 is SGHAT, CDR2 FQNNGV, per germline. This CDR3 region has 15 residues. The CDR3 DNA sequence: TGTGCCAGCAGCTTAGGGACTAGCAGCGGGGAGACCCAGTACTTC. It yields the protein CASSLGTSSGETQYF.

CDR3 sequence reads: CASSGGTGGIDEQYF. The CDR3, as DNA: TGTGCCAGCAGCGGCGGGACAGGGGGTATCGACGAGCAGTACTTC. The V gene is TRBV9, the J gene TRBJ2-7; 11 bases line up with TRBD1. The CDR3 covers 15 residues. The V segment lost 3 bases and the J segment 5 bases; nucleotides outside the gene matches: 7. CDR1 SGDLS and CDR2 YYNGEE come from the germline V gene.

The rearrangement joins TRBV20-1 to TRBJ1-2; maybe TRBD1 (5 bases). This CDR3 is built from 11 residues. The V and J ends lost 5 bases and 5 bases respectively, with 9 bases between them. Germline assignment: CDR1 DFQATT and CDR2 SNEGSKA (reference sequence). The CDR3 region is CSAGGVYGYTF. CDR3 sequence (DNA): TGCAGTGCTGGGGGGGTATATGGCTACACCTTC.

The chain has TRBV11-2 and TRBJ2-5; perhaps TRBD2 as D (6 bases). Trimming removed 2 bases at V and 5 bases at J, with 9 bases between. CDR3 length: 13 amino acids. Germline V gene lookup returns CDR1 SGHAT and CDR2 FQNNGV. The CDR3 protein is CASSLSGDETQYF. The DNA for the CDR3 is TGTGCCAGCAGCTTATCGGGGGATGAGACCCAGTACTTC.

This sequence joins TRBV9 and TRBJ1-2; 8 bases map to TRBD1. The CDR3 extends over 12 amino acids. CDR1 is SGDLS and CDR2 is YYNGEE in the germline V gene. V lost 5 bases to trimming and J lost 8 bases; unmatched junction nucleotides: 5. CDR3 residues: CASRDTGGGYTF. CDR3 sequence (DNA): TGTGCCAGCAGAGATACAGGGGGAGGCTACACCTTC.

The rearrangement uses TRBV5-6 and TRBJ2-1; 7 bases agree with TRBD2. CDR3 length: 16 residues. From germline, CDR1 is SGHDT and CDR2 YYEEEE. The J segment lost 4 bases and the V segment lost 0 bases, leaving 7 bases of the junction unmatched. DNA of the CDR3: TGTGCCAGCAGCTTGGACAGTGCTAGCGGATACAATGAGCAGTTCTTC. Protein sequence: CASSLDSASGYNEQFF.

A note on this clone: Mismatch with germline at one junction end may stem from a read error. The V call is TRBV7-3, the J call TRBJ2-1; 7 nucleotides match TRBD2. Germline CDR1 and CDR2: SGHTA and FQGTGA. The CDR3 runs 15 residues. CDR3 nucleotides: TGTGCCAGCAGCCCCTCTAGCGGCTCCGACAATGAGCAGTTCTTC. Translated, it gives CASSPSSGSDNEQFF. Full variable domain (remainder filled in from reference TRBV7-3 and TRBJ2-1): GAGVSQTPSNKVTEKGKYVELRCDPISGHTALYWYRQSLGQGPEFLIYFQGTGAADDSGLPNDRFFAVRPEGSVSTLKIQRTERGDSAVYLCASSPSSGSDNEQFFGPGTRLTVL.

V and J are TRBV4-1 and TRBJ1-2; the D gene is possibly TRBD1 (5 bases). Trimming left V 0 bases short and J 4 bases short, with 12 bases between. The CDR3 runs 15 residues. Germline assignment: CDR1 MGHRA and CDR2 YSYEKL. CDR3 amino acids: CASSQEGTTGYGYTF. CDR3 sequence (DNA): TGCGCCAGCAGCCAAGAAGGGACTACAGGCTATGGCTACACCTTC.